The rows below give T cell receptor beta chains drawn from one sample of a study of blood T cell repertoires in COVID-19. Assay: immunoSEQ multiplex PCR; the TCRdb copy retains only in-frame clones and omits some. The data contain 650,000 to 800,000 clones, about 90% of them seen just once; the ten biggest clones take up roughly 0.25%. Sequencing was carried out using peripheral blood. All receptors derive from a woman between 18 and 29 years old with acute or convalescent COVID-19. Both conserved end residues are trimmed from each CDR3. D genes are given only for firm matches.

NA | TRBJ2-7 | TRBV30 | AFSQGFSYEQY
TRBD1 | TRBJ2-7 | TRBV10-3 | AISEGTQGATYEQY
NA | TRBJ2-7 | TRBV27 | ASSSTGTPAYEQY
NA | TRBJ2-3 | TRBV14 | ASSQLGGTSTDTQY
TRBD2 | TRBJ2-1 | TRBV7-3 | ASGGAGGFYEQF
NA | TRBJ1-4 | TRBV25-1 | ASRGQDSEKLF
NA | TRBJ1-2 | TRBV6-5 | ASSWVAGSNYGYT
NA | TRBJ2-7 | TRBV13 | ASSATRRTYEQY
NA | TRBJ2-2 | TRBV5-5 | ASSLQGNTGELF
NA | TRBJ1-6 | TRBV9 | ASSVGGRGNSPLH
NA | TRBJ1-3 | TRBV13 | ASSPRGSGNTIY
NA | TRBJ1-2 | TRBV12-5 | ASGFLGDYGYT
NA | TRBJ2-2 | TRBV21-1 | ASSKPEDSGQGNTGELF
NA | TRBJ1-1 | TRBV5-8 | ASSLVSGTGSF
NA | TRBJ1-2 | TRBV5-1 | ASSLSQNYGYT
TRBD1 | TRBJ2-7 | TRBV14 | ASSQVVATGRYEQY
TRBD1 | TRBJ1-1 | TRBV18 | ASSGQGANAEAF
NA | TRBJ2-1 | TRBV19 | ASSSRVGEQF
TRBD1 | TRBJ1-5 | TRBV6-6 | ASSPGQVSQPQH
NA | TRBJ1-1 | TRBV12-3/TRBV12-4 | ASSSDTNTEAF
TRBD1 | TRBJ2-7 | TRBV5-6 | ASSSDRGNFGQY
NA | TRBJ2-2 | TRBV7-6 | ASSLAPGDTGELF
NA | TRBJ1-2 | TRBV7-2 | ASSLNGDYGYT
TRBD2 | TRBJ2-1 | TRBV7-9 | ASSPPAGGYEQF
TRBD1 | TRBJ1-2 | TRBV9 | ASSVGTGVGYT
TRBD1 | TRBJ2-1 | TRBV5-4 | ASSFGDRAMVEQF
TRBD2 | TRBJ2-5 | TRBV19 | ASSRGAGVVETQY
TRBD1 | TRBJ1-1 | TRBV5-1 | ASGPSRGRTTEAF
TRBD1 | TRBJ2-3 | TRBV7-3 | ASSPRDRAGDTQY
TRBD1 | TRBJ1-6 | TRBV5-1 | ASSPQGEQYNSPLH
TRBD2 | TRBJ2-3 | TRBV5-1 | ASSSSSGGTGTQY
NA | TRBJ1-4 | TRBV5-1 | ASSFGGPNEKLF
NA | TRBJ1-5 | TRBV27 | ASNNGGADQPQH
NA | TRBJ1-5 | TRBV7-2 | ASSLGGQPNQPQH
NA | TRBJ1-3 | TRBV12-3/TRBV12-4 | ASAGNTIY
NA | TRBJ1-1 | TRBV5-4 | ASSRGTGLTEAF
NA | TRBJ2-1 | TRBV18 | ASSPSYDEQF